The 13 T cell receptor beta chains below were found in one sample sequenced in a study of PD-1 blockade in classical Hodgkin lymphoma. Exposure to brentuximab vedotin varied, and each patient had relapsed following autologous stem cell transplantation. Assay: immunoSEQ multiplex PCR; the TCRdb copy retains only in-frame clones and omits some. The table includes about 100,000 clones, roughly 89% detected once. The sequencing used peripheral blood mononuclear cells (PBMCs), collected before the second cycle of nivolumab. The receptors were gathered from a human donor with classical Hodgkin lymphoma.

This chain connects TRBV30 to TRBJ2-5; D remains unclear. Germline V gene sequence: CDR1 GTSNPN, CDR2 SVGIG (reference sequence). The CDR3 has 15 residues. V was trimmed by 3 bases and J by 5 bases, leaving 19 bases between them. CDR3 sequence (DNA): TGTGCCTGGAGCTCGACGTCCCTAGAAGGGGAGACCCAGTACTTC. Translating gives CAWSSTSLEGETQYF.

In DNA form, the CDR3 reads TGTGCCAGCAGCAGCGGACTAGCGAGGGCAGATACGCAGTATTTT. As protein: CASSSGLARADTQYF. The V and J genes are TRBV13 and TRBJ2-3, with 9 bases aligning to TRBD2. V gave up 5 bases and J gave up 4 bases; unmatched junction bases: 7. The CDR3 is 15 amino acids. From germline, CDR1 is PRHDT and CDR2 FYEKMQ (reference sequence).

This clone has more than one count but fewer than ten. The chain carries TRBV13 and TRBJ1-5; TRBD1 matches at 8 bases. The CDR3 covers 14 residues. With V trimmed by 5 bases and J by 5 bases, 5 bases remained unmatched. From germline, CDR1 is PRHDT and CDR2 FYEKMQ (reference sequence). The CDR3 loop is CASSLRQGHQPQHF. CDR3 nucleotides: TGTGCCAGCAGCCTTAGACAGGGGCATCAGCCCCAGCATTTT.

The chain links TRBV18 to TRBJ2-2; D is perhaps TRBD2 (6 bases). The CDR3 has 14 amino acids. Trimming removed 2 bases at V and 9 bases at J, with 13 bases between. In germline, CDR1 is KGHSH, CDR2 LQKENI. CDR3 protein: CASSPSVAVRELFF. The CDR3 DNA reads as TGTGCCAGCTCACCATCGGTAGCGGTTAGGGAGCTGTTTTTT.

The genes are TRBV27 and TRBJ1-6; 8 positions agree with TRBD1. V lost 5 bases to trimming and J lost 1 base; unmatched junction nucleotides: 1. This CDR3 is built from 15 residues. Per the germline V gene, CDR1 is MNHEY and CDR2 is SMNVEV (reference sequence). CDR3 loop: CASSGQGSYNSPLHF. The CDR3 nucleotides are TGTGCCAGCAGTGGACAGGGTTCCTATAATTCACCCCTCCACTTT.

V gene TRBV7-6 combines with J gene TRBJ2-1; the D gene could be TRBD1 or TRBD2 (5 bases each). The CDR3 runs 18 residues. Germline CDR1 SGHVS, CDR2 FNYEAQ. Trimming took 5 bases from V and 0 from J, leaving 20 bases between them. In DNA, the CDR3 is TGTGCCAGCAGCCCAAAAGGGGAGTGGCTGAGCTCCTACAATGAGCAGTTCTTC. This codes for CASSPKGEWLSSYNEQFF.

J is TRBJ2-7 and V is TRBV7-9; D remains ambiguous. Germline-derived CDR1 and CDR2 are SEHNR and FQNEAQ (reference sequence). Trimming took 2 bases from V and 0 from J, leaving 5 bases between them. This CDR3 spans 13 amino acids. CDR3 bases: TGTGCCAGCAGCTTACCGAGCTCCTACGAGCAGTACTTC. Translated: CASSLPSSYEQYF.

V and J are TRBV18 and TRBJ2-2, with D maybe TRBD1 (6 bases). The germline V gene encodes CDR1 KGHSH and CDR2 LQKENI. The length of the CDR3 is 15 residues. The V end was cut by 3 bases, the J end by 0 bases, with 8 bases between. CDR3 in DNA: TGTGCCAGCTCACCGCGACAGGCGAACACCGGGGAGCTGTTTTTT. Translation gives CASSPRQANTGELFF.

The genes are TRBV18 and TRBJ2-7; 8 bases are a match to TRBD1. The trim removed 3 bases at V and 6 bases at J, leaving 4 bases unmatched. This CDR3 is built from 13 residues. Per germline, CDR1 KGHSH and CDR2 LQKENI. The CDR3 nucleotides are TGTGCCAGCTCACCGGGACAGGAGACCGAGCAGTACTTC. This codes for CASSPGQETEQYF.

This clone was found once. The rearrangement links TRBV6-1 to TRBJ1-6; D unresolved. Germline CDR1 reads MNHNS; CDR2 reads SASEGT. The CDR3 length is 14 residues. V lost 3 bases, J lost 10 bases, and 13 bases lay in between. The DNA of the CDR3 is TGTGCCAGCAGTGAGGTGCGGACGAGCTCACCCCTCCACTTT. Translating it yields CASSEVRTSSPLHF.

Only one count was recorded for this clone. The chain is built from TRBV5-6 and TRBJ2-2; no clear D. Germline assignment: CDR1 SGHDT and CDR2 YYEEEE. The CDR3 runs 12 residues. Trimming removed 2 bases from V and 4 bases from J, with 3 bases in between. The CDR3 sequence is CASSFGTGELFF. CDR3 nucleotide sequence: TGTGCCAGCAGCTTTGGCACCGGGGAGCTGTTTTTT.

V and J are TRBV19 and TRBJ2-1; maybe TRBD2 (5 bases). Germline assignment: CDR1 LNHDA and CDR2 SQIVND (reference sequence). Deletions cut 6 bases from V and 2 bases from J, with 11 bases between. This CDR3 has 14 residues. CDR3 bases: TGTGCCAGTAGGGCGGGCAGGACCTACAATGAGCAGTTCTTC. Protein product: CASRAGRTYNEQFF.

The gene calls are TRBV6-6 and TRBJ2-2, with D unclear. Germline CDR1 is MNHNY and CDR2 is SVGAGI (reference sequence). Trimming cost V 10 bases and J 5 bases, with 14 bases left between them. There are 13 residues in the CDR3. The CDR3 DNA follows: TGTGCCACTAACTCCGTTGAAACCGGGGAGCTGTTTTTT. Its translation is CATNSVETGELFF.